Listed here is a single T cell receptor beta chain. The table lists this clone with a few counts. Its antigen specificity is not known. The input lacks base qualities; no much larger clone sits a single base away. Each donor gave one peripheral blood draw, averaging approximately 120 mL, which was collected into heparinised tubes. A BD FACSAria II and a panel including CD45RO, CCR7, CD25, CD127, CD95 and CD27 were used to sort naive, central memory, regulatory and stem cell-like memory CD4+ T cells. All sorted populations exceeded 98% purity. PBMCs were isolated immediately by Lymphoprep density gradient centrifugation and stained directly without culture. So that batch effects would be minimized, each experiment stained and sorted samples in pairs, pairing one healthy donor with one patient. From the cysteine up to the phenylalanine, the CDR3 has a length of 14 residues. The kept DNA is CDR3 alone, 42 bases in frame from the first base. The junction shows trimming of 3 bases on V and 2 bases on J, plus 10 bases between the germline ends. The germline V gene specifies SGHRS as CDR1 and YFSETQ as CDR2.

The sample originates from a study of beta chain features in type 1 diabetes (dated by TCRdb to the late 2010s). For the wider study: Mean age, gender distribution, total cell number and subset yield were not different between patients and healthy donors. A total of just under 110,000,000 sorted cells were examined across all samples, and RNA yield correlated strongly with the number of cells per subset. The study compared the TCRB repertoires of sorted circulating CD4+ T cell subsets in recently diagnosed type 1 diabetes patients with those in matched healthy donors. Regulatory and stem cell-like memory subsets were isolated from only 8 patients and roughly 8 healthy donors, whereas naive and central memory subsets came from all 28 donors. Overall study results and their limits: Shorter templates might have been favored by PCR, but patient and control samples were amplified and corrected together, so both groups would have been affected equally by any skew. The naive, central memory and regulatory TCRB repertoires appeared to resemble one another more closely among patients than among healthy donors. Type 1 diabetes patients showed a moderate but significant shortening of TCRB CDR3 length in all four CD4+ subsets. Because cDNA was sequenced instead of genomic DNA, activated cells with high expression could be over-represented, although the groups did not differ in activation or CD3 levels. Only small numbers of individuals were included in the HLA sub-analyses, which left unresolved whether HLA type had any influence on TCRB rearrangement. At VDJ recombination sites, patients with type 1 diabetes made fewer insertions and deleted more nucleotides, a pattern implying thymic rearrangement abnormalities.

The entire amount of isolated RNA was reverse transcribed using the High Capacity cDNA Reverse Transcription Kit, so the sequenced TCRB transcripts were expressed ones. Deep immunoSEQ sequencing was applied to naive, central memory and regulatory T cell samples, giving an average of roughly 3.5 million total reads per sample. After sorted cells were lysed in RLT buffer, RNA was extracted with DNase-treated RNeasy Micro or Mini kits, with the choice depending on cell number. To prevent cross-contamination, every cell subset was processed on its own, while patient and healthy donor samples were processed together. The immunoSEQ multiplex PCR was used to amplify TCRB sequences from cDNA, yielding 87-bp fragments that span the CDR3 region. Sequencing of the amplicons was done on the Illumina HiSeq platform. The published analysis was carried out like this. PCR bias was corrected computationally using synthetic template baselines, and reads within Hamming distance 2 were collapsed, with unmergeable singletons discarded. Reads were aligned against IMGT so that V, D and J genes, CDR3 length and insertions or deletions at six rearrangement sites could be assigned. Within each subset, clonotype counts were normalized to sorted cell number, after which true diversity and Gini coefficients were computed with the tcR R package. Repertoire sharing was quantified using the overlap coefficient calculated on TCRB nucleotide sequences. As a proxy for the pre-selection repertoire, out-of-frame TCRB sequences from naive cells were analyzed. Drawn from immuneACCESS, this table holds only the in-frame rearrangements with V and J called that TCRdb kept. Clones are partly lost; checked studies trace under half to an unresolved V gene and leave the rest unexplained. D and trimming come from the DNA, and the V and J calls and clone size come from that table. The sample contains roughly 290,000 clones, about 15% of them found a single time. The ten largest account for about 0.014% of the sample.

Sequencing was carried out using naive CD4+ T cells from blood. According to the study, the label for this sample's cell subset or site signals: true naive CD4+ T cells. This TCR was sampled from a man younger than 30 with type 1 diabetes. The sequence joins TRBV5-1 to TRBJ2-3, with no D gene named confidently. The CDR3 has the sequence CASSSLFNTDTQYF. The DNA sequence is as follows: TGCGCCAGCAGCTCCCTGTTTAACACAGATACGCAGTATTTT.